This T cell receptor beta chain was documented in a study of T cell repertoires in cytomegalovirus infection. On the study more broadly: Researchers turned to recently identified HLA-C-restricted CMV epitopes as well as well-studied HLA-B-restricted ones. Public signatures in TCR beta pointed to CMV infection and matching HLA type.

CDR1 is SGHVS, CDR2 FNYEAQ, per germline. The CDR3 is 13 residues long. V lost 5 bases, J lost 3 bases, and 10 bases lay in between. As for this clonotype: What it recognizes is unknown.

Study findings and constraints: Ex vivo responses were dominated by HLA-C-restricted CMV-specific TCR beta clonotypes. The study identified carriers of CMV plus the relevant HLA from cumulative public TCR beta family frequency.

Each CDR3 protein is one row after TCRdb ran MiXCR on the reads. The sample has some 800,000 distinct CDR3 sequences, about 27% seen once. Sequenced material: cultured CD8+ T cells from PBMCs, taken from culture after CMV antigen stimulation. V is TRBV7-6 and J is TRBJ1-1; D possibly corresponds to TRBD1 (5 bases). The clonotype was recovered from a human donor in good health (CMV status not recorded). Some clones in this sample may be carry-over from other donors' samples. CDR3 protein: CASSIGAYTEAFF. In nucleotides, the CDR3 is TGTGCCAGCAGCATCGGGGCCTACACTGAAGCTTTCTTT.